This T cell receptor (beta chain) was recovered during a study of cytomegalovirus exposure and HLA in healthy donors. Findings and limits, study-wide: A later analysis found that most CMV-associated TCR beta chains appeared HLA-restricted.

Of note for this clone: Its specificity is not known. The junction and the germline gene differ at one end; a read error may be behind it.

PCR was performed using 60 Vbeta and 13 Jbeta primers. Profiled with immunoSEQ multiplex PCR; TCRdb holds only in-frame clones, not every one. Of some 44,000 clones in the sample, around 87% were seen once. The sequencing input was PBMCs. This sequence originates from a woman in her 40s in good health and CMV-seropositive.

This CDR3 reads CAQGVSYNSPPHF. CDR3 in DNA: TGTGCCCAGGGGGTTTCCTATAATTCACCCCCCCACTTT. The chain is built from TRBV30 and TRBJ1-6; 7 bases fit TRBD1. CDR3 length: 13 amino acids. Germline V lookup: CDR1 GTSNPN, CDR2 SVGIG (reference sequence).